This record covers a single T cell receptor (beta chain). The antigen remains unidentified. This entry is derived from a study of post-analysis software for immune sequencing data. Incorporated into the TCR beta cDNA libraries were unique molecular identifiers, which served to reduce PCR and sequencing biases. Using its own MiXCR run on the PCR reads, TCRdb lists one record per CDR3 protein. This table holds hundreds of thousands of distinct CDR3 sequences, 55% to 60% found once. Trimming at V came to 2 bases and at J to 3 bases, leaving 14 bases not matched to a gene. CDR1 DFQATT and CDR2 SNEGSKA come from the germline V gene (reference sequence). The CDR3 covers 18 residues. Findings and caveats of the study: Batch-matched samples strongly co-clustered by F measure. Patients carried roughly 5 TRBV segments more frequently than controls did, and TRBV5-6, TRBV5-1 and TRBV20-1 were among them.

The chain uses TRBV20-1 and TRBJ1-1; 11 bases match TRBD1. The TCR sequence derives from a girl aged 2 to 10 with multiple sclerosis. Sample: blood. The CDR3 nucleotides are TGCAGTGCTAGACCCCTTTGGACAGGGGGCTTCCCCTACACTGAAGCTTTCTTT. Translating gives CSARPLWTGGFPYTEAFF.